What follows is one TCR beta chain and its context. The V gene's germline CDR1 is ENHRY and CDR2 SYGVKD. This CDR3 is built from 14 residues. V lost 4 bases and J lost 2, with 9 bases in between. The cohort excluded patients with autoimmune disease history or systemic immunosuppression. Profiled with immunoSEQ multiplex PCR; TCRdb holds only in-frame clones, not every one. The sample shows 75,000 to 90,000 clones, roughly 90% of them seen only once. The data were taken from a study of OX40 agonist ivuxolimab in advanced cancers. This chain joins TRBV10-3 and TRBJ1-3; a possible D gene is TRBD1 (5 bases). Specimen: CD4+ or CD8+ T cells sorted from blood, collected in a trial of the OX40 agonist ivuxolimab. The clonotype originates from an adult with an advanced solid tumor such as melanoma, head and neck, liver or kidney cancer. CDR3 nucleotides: TGTGCCATCAGTGGGGCGGGGCCTGGAAACACCATATATTTT. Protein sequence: CAISGAGPGNTIYF.